In its sample, the clone carrying this TCR beta chain is medium-sized (0.01 to 0.1%). The antigen is not known. The sample comes from a study of regulatory T cells in long-lasting Graves disease. Study-wide results and caveats: The study found lower TCR diversity in persistent Graves' patients than in newly diagnosed ones. Patients with persistent disease shared some 2,900 public clonotypes, outpacing the approximately 920 shared by new patients.

Time point here: newly diagnosed GD, antithyroid drugs for less than 3 months. Extracted PBMC RNA gave rise to the TCR library. Clinicians diagnosed Graves' disease using American Thyroid Association guidelines. From each patient, about 8.3 milliliters of peripheral blood was drawn and collected into an EDTA anticoagulant tube. Investigators prepared the TCR beta libraries by applying iRepertoire HTBI primers and Arm-PCR of CDR3 regions. TCRdb recomputed calls from the multiplex PCR reads with MiXCR, one row per CDR3 protein. This sample has 250,000 or so distinct CDR3 sequences, with 20% found just once. The TCR was taken from a female donor with Graves disease. The sequences come from peripheral blood mononuclear cells (PBMCs), collected at new diagnosis, from a patient treated with antithyroid drugs.

CDR3 sequence: CASSATGGTEAFF. In DNA form, the CDR3 reads TGTGCCAGCAGCGCCACAGGGGGCACTGAAGCTTTCTTT. The chain combines TRBV12-3 or TRBV12-4 with TRBJ1-1; TRBD1 agrees at 8 bases. With V trimmed by 6 bases and J by 4 bases, 4 bases remained unmatched. The CDR3 contains 13 residues.